This note documents a single TCR beta chain sequence. The germline CDR1 and CDR2 sequences are KGHSH and LQKENI. J was trimmed by 2 bases and V by 3 bases; bases with no gene match: 1. This CDR3 region has 13 residues. Assay used: immunoSEQ multiplex PCR; TCRdb lists only in-frame clones, some missing. The sample carries about 68,000 clones, 90% recorded once. The data were taken from a study of T cell changes during pregnancy in multiple sclerosis. This sequence originates from a female donor with multiple sclerosis, enrolled in a pregnancy study. The source material was peripheral blood, sampled in the third trimester of pregnancy. This rearrangement joins TRBV18 to TRBJ2-7; 7 positions match TRBD1. The CDR3, as DNA: TGTGCCAGCTCACCGGGACAGACCTACGAGCAGTACTTC. Protein product: CASSPGQTYEQYF.